The clone carrying this TCR beta chain appeared a single time. In the original workflow: Amplified reference gene primers provided the basis for estimating nucleated cell counts. Only in-frame clones appear in the TCRdb table, and some are missing; sequencing was by immunoSEQ multiplex PCR. The DNA gave D and trimming, while V, J and clone size come from that table. The sample lists 110,000 or so clones; around 85% were seen once. The CDR3 runs 15 residues. Germline V gene data show CDR1 as SGHTA and CDR2 as FQGNSA. V shed 8 bases, J shed 1 base, and the junction held 7 bases outside the gene matches. Seattle enrolled patients during active infection and tracked them longitudinally. These data belong to a study of blood T cell repertoires in COVID-19. Study background: Sources were T cells, B-cell-depleted T cells, or PBMCs; the material itself was cDNA or gDNA.

Sequencing used peripheral blood. The chain links TRBV7-2 to TRBJ2-5; 10 nucleotides match TRBD1. This TCR was sampled from an older woman with COVID-19, enrolled during active disease. CDR3 in amino acids: CASLRDRGGQETQYF. DNA for the CDR3: TGTGCCAGCCTCCGGGACAGGGGAGGCCAAGAGACCCAGTACTTC.